A selection of T cell receptor beta chains follows, all from one sample in a study of PD-1 blockade in classical Hodgkin lymphoma. Measured with immunoSEQ multiplex PCR; TCRdb has only the in-frame clones, and not every one. The sample contains about 24,000 clones, about 88% of which appear only once. The sequencing here drew on peripheral blood mononuclear cells (PBMCs), taken before the fourth cycle of nivolumab. The receptors originated from a human donor with classical Hodgkin lymphoma. Both conserved end residues are trimmed from each CDR3. Each record gives: CDR3 protein, J gene, V gene.

ASSQDPGQISEAF | TRBJ1-1 | TRBV4-2
ASSLERKGTQY | TRBJ2-3 | TRBV27
ASSLTGGTEPQH | TRBJ1-5 | TRBV5-1
ASSSPGQGAYEQY | TRBJ2-7 | TRBV27
ARETLTGRSDGYT | TRBJ1-2 | TRBV2
SVGGDRGGYGYT | TRBJ1-2 | TRBV29-1
ASSLDRVANYGYT | TRBJ1-2 | TRBV28
ATSRVRSGDPYGYT | TRBJ1-2 | TRBV15
ASSRAGTNNEQF | TRBJ2-1 | TRBV5-1
SAGTTEAF | TRBJ1-1 | TRBV20-1
ASSLGTSSNYEQY | TRBJ2-7 | TRBV27
ASSQPRTGAEAF | TRBJ1-1 | TRBV4-2
ASSRQGFYGYT | TRBJ1-2 | TRBV28
ASSLDWGKPQH | TRBJ1-5 | TRBV11-2
ASSLIGGASYNEQF | TRBJ2-1 | TRBV5-1
ASSLNNALNTEAF | TRBJ1-1 | TRBV7-6
ASSSMGLAGGPGYEQY | TRBJ2-7 | TRBV11-3
ASSLWDGRLNTEAF | TRBJ1-1 | TRBV5-8
ASSLSGEAYEQY | TRBJ2-7 | TRBV9
ASSLGGEDYMNTEAF | TRBJ1-1 | TRBV7-2
ASSLWQATSTDTQY | TRBJ2-3 | TRBV5-1
ASSLRRDRGPDGYT | TRBJ1-2 | TRBV7-8
ASSDKGQGWYNEKLF | TRBJ1-4 | TRBV7-6
ASSFRTSGANVLT | TRBJ2-6 | TRBV5-8
ASSSTTSGAYEQY | TRBJ2-7 | TRBV7-8
ASLQESSGNTIY | TRBJ1-3 | TRBV2
ASSSGAVYGYT | TRBJ1-2 | TRBV5-1
ASSLGDSNQPQH | TRBJ1-5 | TRBV7-9